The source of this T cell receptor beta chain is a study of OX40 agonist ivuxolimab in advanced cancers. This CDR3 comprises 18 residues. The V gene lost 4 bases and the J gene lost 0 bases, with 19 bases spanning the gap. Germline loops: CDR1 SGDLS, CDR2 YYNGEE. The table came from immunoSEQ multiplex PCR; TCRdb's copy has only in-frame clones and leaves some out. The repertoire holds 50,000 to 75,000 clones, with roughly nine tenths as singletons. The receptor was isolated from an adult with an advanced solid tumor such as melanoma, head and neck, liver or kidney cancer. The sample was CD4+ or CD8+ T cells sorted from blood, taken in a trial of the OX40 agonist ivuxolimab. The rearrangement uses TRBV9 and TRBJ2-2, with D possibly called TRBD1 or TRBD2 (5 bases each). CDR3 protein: CASSQTGQFFANTGELFF. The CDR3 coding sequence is TGTGCCAGCAGCCAAACGGGGCAGTTTTTCGCGAACACCGGGGAGCTGTTTTTT.